This T cell receptor (beta chain) was profiled in a study of blood T cell repertoires in COVID-19. Study details: The samples span acute and convalescent COVID-19 from the United States, Italy and Spain. The analysed material was cDNA or gDNA that came from T cells, B-cell-depleted T cells, or PBMCs.

Assay: immunoSEQ multiplex PCR; the TCRdb copy retains only in-frame clones and omits some. The data hold about 150,000 clones, with approximately 85% observed a single time. The CDR3 is made up of 16 amino acids. V was pared by 5 bases and J by 8 bases, with 8 bases of the junction left unmatched. CDR1 is SEHNR, CDR2 FQNEAQ, per germline (reference sequence). Seattle patient enrollment occurred during active infection, with longitudinal follow-up thereafter. The J gene is TRBJ2-1, the V gene TRBV7-9, with TRBD2 identical over 14 bases. What was sequenced was peripheral blood. The receptor comes from a man aged 60 to 75 with COVID-19, enrolled during active disease. For the CDR3, the DNA is TGTGCCAGCAGCGCAGGGACTAGCGGGAGAAACGATGAGCAGTTCTTC. Protein sequence: CASSAGTSGRNDEQFF. Supplemented by reference TRBV7-9 and TRBJ2-1, the full variable domain reads DTGVSQNPRHKITKRGQNVTFRCDPISEHNRLYWYRQTLGQGPEFLTYFQNEAQLEKSRLLSDRFSAERPKGSFSTLEIQRTEQGDSAMYLCASSAGTSGRNDEQFFGPGTRLTVL.